This T cell receptor beta chain was retrieved from a study of T-cell memory formation after mild COVID-19. Study findings and constraints: CD8+ contracting clones occupied EMRA, while CD4+ ones occupied mainly CM and EM.

5'RACE primed at constant segments yielded TCR alpha and TCR beta cDNA libraries bearing sample barcodes and UMIs. TCRdb analysed the 5' RACE reads with MiXCR anew, one entry per CDR3 protein. This sample has about 150,000 distinct CDR3 sequences, with roughly 28% found just once. Germline V gene lookup returns CDR1 MNHEY and CDR2 SVGEGT. The CDR3 spans 15 residues. The junction had 11 bases not matched to a gene; V was cut back by 5 bases and J by 8 bases. This clonotype has only one observation. What it binds is not known. This clonotype was sampled from an adult woman who had mild COVID-19 (a few samples of this study predate the infection). Cell type and time point are not known. The J gene is TRBJ2-1, the V gene TRBV6-2 or TRBV6-3, with TRBD1 identical over 8 bases. Material for sequencing was PBMCs or a T cell subset sorted from them (not recorded which). This chain's CDR3 is CASSETWTGKHEQFF. The DNA for the CDR3 is TGTGCCAGCAGTGAAACCTGGACAGGGAAGCATGAGCAGTTCTTC.